This TCR beta chain was identified in a study of early T cells in non-severe SARS-CoV-2 infection (dated by TCRdb to the early 2020s). Looking at the study overall: Bulk RNA from unsorted whole blood was used for TCR sequencing, so alpha and beta chains could not be paired.

Remarks on this clonotype: Its target antigen remains unknown. No clone much larger than this one lies a single base away; base qualities are absent.

A case-control design nested within a healthcare worker cohort in London, UK, was used, with weekly nasopharyngeal swab PCR tests and blood sampling performed. Healthcare workers were recruited during the week of the UK lockdown, between 23 and 31 March 2020, and followed weekly for up to 16 weeks. Results and caveats for the whole study, not just this receptor: VDJdb matching was skewed toward anti-spike CD8 responses and likely underestimated virus-specific expansions by missing private and CD4 specificities.

The CDR3, from cysteine to phenylalanine, totals 15 residues. Solely the CDR3 DNA is kept, with 45 bases framed from the first base. As encoded in the germline V gene, CDR1 is SGHDN while CDR2 is FVKESK. V and J are trimmed by 1 base and 2 bases, and the gene matches miss 3 bases of the junction. Library construction relied on 5' RACE. Sequencing relied on a NextSeq 500. In the TCR library protocol, unique molecular identifiers were attached to individual cDNA molecules to correct for PCR bias and sequencing error. Both TCR alpha and beta chains were sequenced, and tight co-correlation was observed between alpha and beta sequence abundances in each sample. As for the original processing: V gene, J gene and CDR3 annotation of TCR sequences was performed with Decombinator V4. Expanded TCRs were defined as changing significantly between any two time points under a Poisson model with p below 0.0001. TCR abundances were normalised to the total number of TCRs sequenced per sample and were expressed as counts per million. TRAV1-2 paired with TRAJ12, TRAJ20 or TRAJ33 defined MAIT TCRs, while TRAV10 paired with TRAJ18 defined iNKT TCRs. VDJdb, accessed 1 November 2021, was searched for CMV, EBV and SARS-CoV-2 annotated TCRs, excluding TCRs annotated for multiple antigens. Clones were called with MiXCR by TCRdb after fastp trimmed the public reads at Q25, and only in-frame beta chains were retained. Rows are unified per CDR3 protein, each entry keeping the most common DNA and genes. TCRdb, not the authors, supplied the V and J calls. The sample table records 85,000 to 100,000 distinct CDR3 sequences; over 10% of these occur just once. The ten largest clones add up to under 2.5% of the sample.

This clonotype was sampled from an adult who was a healthcare worker with PCR-confirmed SARS-CoV-2 infection or an uninfected control (not recorded which). Sequencing was carried out using whole blood. The sequence links TRBV14 to TRBJ2-5, and 8 bases in between align with TRBD2. The DNA sequence follows: TGTGCCAGCAGCCAAGGACTAGCGAGTCAAGAGACCCAGTACTTC. Protein translation: CASSQGLASQETQYF.